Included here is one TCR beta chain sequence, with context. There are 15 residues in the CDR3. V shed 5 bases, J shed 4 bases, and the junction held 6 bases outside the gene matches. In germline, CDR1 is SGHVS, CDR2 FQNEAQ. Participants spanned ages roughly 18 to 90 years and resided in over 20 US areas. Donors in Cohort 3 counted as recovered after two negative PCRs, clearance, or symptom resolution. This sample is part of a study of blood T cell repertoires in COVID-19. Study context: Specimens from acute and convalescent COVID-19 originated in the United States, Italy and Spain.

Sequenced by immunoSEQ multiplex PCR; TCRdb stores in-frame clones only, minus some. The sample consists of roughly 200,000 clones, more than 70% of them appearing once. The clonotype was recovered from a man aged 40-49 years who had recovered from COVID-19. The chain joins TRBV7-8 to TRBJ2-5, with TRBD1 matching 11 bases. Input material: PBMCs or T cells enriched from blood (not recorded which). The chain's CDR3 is CASSAGTGGTETQYF. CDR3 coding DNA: TGTGCCAGCAGCGCCGGGACAGGGGGAACAGAGACCCAGTACTTC.